A single sample is the source of the 15 T cell receptor beta chains below, sequenced in a study of blood T cell repertoires in COVID-19. Libraries were prepared by immunoSEQ multiplex PCR; TCRdb keeps only in-frame clonotypes and omits some of them. The data hold roughly 230,000 clones, with roughly 84% observed a single time. The specimen sequenced was PBMCs or T cells enriched from blood (not recorded which). The receptors come from a man aged 25 to 40 in a cohort exposed to, infected with or recovered from COVID-19 (not recorded which).

The chain employs TRBV29-1 and TRBJ1-3; D possibly corresponds to TRBD1 (5 bases). Trimming shortened V by 3 bases and J by 0 bases, and 12 bases separated the two germline ends. Germline CDR1 and CDR2: SQVTM and ANQGSEA. There are 15 residues in the CDR3. The CDR3 here is CSVDRLGGSGNTIYF. CDR3 bases: TGCAGCGTTGACCGCCTCGGGGGCTCTGGAAACACCATATATTTT.

The chain uses TRBV6-2 or TRBV6-3 and TRBJ2-7, with 12 bases that match TRBD2. Germline CDR1 and CDR2: MNHEY and SVGEGT. This CDR3 is built from 15 residues. The V gene end was trimmed by 5 bases and the J gene end by 6 bases; junction bases not matched to a gene: 8. Here the CDR3 DNA reads TGTGCCAGCAGTCCAAGACTAGCGGGAGACGTCGAGCAGTACTTC. Protein product: CASSPRLAGDVEQYF.

The chain couples TRBV12-3 or TRBV12-4 to TRBJ2-1; D remains unclear. The CDR3 length is 12 residues. Trimming left V 3 bases short and J 13 bases short, with 13 bases between. The CDR3 is CASSFDVRAQFF. The CDR3 bases are TGTGCCAGCAGTTTTGATGTACGAGCACAGTTCTTC.

The sample holds a few counts of this clone. The DNA for the CDR3 is TGTGCCACCCATACAGGGAGTTTCAATCAGCCCCAGCATTTT. Translation: CATHTGSFNQPQHF. The chain has TRBV15 and TRBJ1-5; maybe TRBD1 (6 bases). The V end was cut by 8 bases, the J end by 3 bases, with 14 bases between. The CDR3 spans 14 residues. Germline V gene sequence: CDR1 LNHNV, CDR2 YYDKDF (reference sequence).

This chain joins TRBV28 and TRBJ1-5; weak D call: TRBD1 (5 bases). The V and J ends lost 6 bases and 8 bases respectively, with 17 bases between them. The V gene's germline CDR1 is MDHEN and CDR2 SYDVKM. The CDR3 contains 14 residues. The CDR3 DNA reads TGTGCCAGCAGCCGCGTTGGGGGGAATGAGCCCCAGCATTTT. Amino acids: CASSRVGGNEPQHF.

The rearrangement links TRBV7-2 to TRBJ2-5; D perhaps matches TRBD2 (6 bases). The CDR3 runs 15 residues. V was shortened by 5 bases and J by 2 bases, with 15 bases between the two germline ends. Germline CDR1 and CDR2: SGHTA and FQGNSA. This CDR3 is CASSPETSLQETQYF. The DNA of the CDR3 is TGTGCCAGCAGCCCAGAAACTAGCTTACAAGAGACCCAGTACTTC.

The chain recombines TRBV5-5 with TRBJ1-2, with D maybe TRBD1 (6 bases). Trimming left V 5 bases short and J 2 bases short, with 10 bases between. The CDR3 has 13 amino acids. Per the germline V gene, CDR1 is SGHKS and CDR2 is YYEKEE (reference sequence). CDR3 in DNA: TGTGCCAGCAGGGTGACAGGAAACTATGGCTACACCTTC. Translating gives CASRVTGNYGYTF.

This clone was observed a few times. In DNA, the CDR3 is TGTGCCAGCGGGCTACTAGCTGGGGTGGGGGAGACCCAGTACTTC. Translated: CASGLLAGVGETQYF. The chain links TRBV25-1 to TRBJ2-5, with D possibly being TRBD2 (6 bases). Between the trimmed V and J ends, which lost 8 bases and 5 bases, there was a span of 21 bases. Germline CDR1 reads MGHDK; CDR2 reads SYGVNS. The CDR3 consists of 15 residues.

The gene calls are TRBV5-4 and TRBJ1-2; D remains ambiguous. Trimming stripped 1 base from V and 3 bases from J, with 19 bases between. The CDR3 length is 17 residues. Germline loops: CDR1 SGHNT, CDR2 YYREEE (reference sequence). The CDR3 spells CASSLKEAFTGDYGYTF. Written as DNA, the CDR3 is TGTGCCAGCAGCTTGAAGGAAGCCTTTACGGGAGACTATGGCTACACCTTC.

The CDR3 bases are TGTGCCAGCAGCTTACAAGCAGGTTCCTACGAGCAGTACTTC. Amino acid sequence: CASSLQAGSYEQYF. The chain is built from TRBV11-2 and TRBJ2-7; no reliable D call. The CDR3 consists of 14 residues. V was trimmed by 2 bases and J by 1 base, leaving 9 bases between them. CDR1 and CDR2 (germline): SGHAT, FQNNGV.

V is TRBV6-5 and J is TRBJ2-7; TRBD1 might be the D (6 bases). The V end lost 6 bases, the J end lost 8 bases, and 23 bases lay between the germline ends. Germline V lookup: CDR1 MNHEY, CDR2 SVGAGI. The CDR3 is 15 amino acids. The CDR3 sequence is CASRRDHRDTGKQYF. CDR3 DNA: TGTGCCAGCAGGAGGGACCACCGGGACACCGGAAAGCAGTACTTC.

The J gene is TRBJ1-5, the V gene TRBV7-2; D might be TRBD1 (5 bases). Trimming removed 2 bases at V and 2 bases at J, with 10 bases between. Germline V gene data show CDR1 as SGHTA and CDR2 as FQGNSA. The CDR3 covers 15 residues. The CDR3 sequence: CASSLKVGGNQPQHF. The DNA of the CDR3 is TGTGCCAGCAGCTTAAAAGTAGGGGGCAATCAGCCCCAGCATTTT.

The V and J genes are TRBV25-1 and TRBJ2-3; TRBD2 agrees at 10 bases. The J segment lost 0 bases and the V segment lost 3 bases, leaving 9 bases of the junction unmatched. The V gene's germline CDR1 is MGHDK and CDR2 SYGVNS. The CDR3 is made up of 18 amino acids. The CDR3 protein is CASSDLALAGVSTDTQYF. The CDR3 region has the DNA TGTGCCAGCAGTGATTTGGCGCTAGCGGGAGTGAGCACAGATACGCAGTATTTT.

The rearrangement links TRBV27 to TRBJ2-3; 7 positions agree with TRBD2. The CDR3 length is 14 residues. Germline CDR1 reads MNHEY; CDR2 reads SMNVEV (reference sequence). V shed 3 bases and J 3 bases; nucleotides not matched to a gene: 3. CDR3 loop: CASSFGRGTDTQYF. CDR3 sequence (DNA): TGTGCCAGCAGTTTTGGGAGGGGTACAGATACGCAGTATTTT.

The genes are TRBV2 and TRBJ1-1; possibly TRBD1 for D (6 bases). CDR1 and CDR2 (germline): SNHLY, FYNNEI. The CDR3 runs to 12 residues. Trimming cost V 4 bases and J 10 bases, with 13 bases left between them. CDR3 sequence (DNA): TGTGCCAGCAGTGGGGGGCTCGTGGGAGCTTTCTTT. This translates into CASSGGLVGAFF.